In its sample, the clone carrying this T cell receptor (beta chain) was seen a few times. Antigen specificity is unknown. This sample is part of a study of beta chain features in type 1 diabetes. Germline CDR1 is MGHRA and CDR2 is YSYEKL. The CDR3 is 16 amino acids. Between the trimmed V and J ends, which lost 4 bases and 4 bases, there was a span of 18 bases. Findings and caveats of the study: In the patient group, naive, central memory and Treg TCRB repertoires seemed more alike than in the healthy donor group.

The whole isolated RNA underwent reverse transcription, so sequencing captured expressed TCRB transcripts. The method was immunoSEQ multiplex PCR; TCRdb's version includes in-frame clones alone and lacks a portion of them. The sample lists about 150,000 clones, 7% to 10% seen once, with 2% to 2.5% in the top ten. The sequence was obtained from a woman between 18 and 30 years old in good health. This chain connects TRBV4-1 to TRBJ2-3; D remains ambiguous. The sequencing sample was made of central memory CD4+ T cells from blood. CDR3 sequence (DNA): TGCGCCAGCAGCCGGGTTGACATGGGCTTCGCAGATACGCAGTATTTT. It codes for CASSRVDMGFADTQYF.